This TCR beta chain was recorded in a study of T cell responses to AZD1222 COVID-19 vaccine (dated by TCRdb to the early 2020s). At the level of the whole study: A total of 233 trial participants underwent TCR sequencing, of whom about 210 received two doses of AZD1222 and around 25 received two doses of the MenACWY control vaccine. Trial participants were enrolled by age into 18-55, 56-69 and 70-plus year subgroups, with around 150, 28 and 57 TCR-sequenced participants respectively. Study-wide findings and limitations: The whole spike protein was spanned by vaccine-associated CD4 TCRs, and dominant responses were seen in regions 160-218 and 743-854. After two AZD1222 doses, spike-specific TCR breadth and depth were significantly higher than at day 0 and than in MenACWY recipients. Only five to seven AZD1222 recipients were SARS-CoV-2 seropositive at baseline, limiting conclusions about previously exposed vaccinees. In the small 56-69-year group, the increase in depth fell short of significance, most likely because of low power. Participants were mostly white British and included more females than males, and it was suggested by the authors that clonal diversity may have been underestimated. No day 14 peak-response samples were available, so repertoires were characterized only after the peak T cell response. Reportedly, close to half of the unique spike-specific TCRs recognized epitopes lying outside the regions that are mutated in the B.1.351 and B.1.1.7 variants.

CDR1 and CDR2 are drawn from the germline V gene: SGHTA, FQGNSA. The CDR3 spans 15 residues, from the cysteine through the phenylalanine. This entry keeps only the CDR3 DNA: 45 bases, framed from base 1. V and J lose 5 bases and 0 bases, and a span of 12 bases separates them. Concerning this clone itself: Its antigen is unknown. No base quality values were provided; no much bigger clone lies one nucleotide off.

Explained via the paper, the time point label denotes: about 28 days (+/-7) after the second vaccine dose. AZD1222 recipients whose second dose came at about 4 weeks and those whose second dose came at about 12 weeks were combined into one group, since spike-specific TCR depth and breadth did not differ between the two schedules. Vaccinee samples were obtained from the UK trials COV001 and COV002, which included a single-blind randomized controlled phase 2/3 trial of AZD1222 (ChAdOx1 nCoV-19) in healthy adults. For TCRbeta chain sequencing, PBMC samples were collected from trial participants at day 0 and at day 28 after the second dose. The CDR3 regions of human TCRbeta chains were subjected to immunosequencing. Processing in the source paper ran as follows. TCRs in the repertoires were compared against a reference library of SARS-CoV-2-specific TCRs that had been generated with the MIRA antigen-specificity platform. Breadth meant the fraction of unique TCRs that were SARS-CoV-2-associated, whereas depth meant the fraction of total T cells that were SARS-CoV-2-associated. Using the MIRA data, every spike-specific TCR was mapped to the spike region that the TCR reacted to and assigned to either a CD4 or a CD8 class. Log10-transformed breadth and depth values were compared by one-way ANOVA with Sidak's multiple comparisons tests. This is the immuneACCESS table as TCRdb keeps it, with only in-frame sequences that have V and J called. A part of the clones is gone; compared with another copy, unresolved V genes explain less than half, and the rest is unexplained. V, J and clone size were drawn from that table, and D and trimming were deduced from the DNA. A total of approximately 150,000 clones appear in this sample, roughly nine tenths of them only once. The top ten constitute around 1.7% of the sample.

The chain uses TRBV7-2 and TRBJ2-3; TRBD2 is a possible D gene, resting on 5 matching bases. The sequence derives from an adult who received the AZD1222 COVID-19 vaccine. The sample was peripheral blood, taken 28 days after the second AZD1222 dose. In nucleotide form, the sequence is TGTGCCAGCAGCGGGGTAGCGTTTAGCACAGATACGCAGTATTTT. This yields the protein CASSGVAFSTDTQYF.